Presented here are 21 T cell receptor beta chains from one specimen sequenced in a study of identical twins. MiXCR, applied by TCRdb to the 5' RACE reads, yields one record per CDR3 protein. The table lists hundreds of thousands of distinct CDR3 sequences, approximately 24% of them singletons, with around 3% in the top ten. The sample was also reused in another study, on T cells expressing NK-cell markers.

The specimen sequenced was CD4+ T cells sorted from blood. These receptors originate from a woman aged 18-29 years in good health.

This clonotype has more than one count but fewer than ten. The J gene is TRBJ2-3, the V gene TRBV20-1; D gene uncertain. V lost 3 bases, J lost 5 bases, and 15 bases lay in between. The CDR3 has 14 amino acids. Germline assignment: CDR1 DFQATT and CDR2 SNEGSKA (reference sequence). The CDR3 nucleotides read TGCAGTGCTAGGGCGGCCGGGCAGATAGATACGCAGTATTTT. Protein sequence: CSARAAGQIDTQYF.

This clonotype was detected only a few times. This sequence joins TRBV29-1 and TRBJ2-4; the match to TRBD1 covers 10 bases. Germline V gives CDR1 SQVTM, CDR2 ANQGSEA. The CDR3 covers 13 residues. V shed 4 bases and J 8 bases; nucleotides not matched to a gene: 5. The CDR3 loop is CSVAVGTGDIQYF. The CDR3, as DNA: TGCAGCGTTGCCGTCGGGACAGGGGACATTCAGTACTTC.

CDR3 loop: CASSQMTPTYEQYF. The CDR3 DNA reads as TGCGCCAGCAGCCAGATGACACCCACCTACGAGCAGTACTTC. V usage is TRBV5-1 and J usage is TRBJ2-7; D unresolved. This CDR3 spans 14 amino acids. Germline V gene lookup returns CDR1 SGHRS and CDR2 YFSETQ. Trimming pared 4 bases from V and 2 bases from J, leaving 13 bases between.

This clonotype was counted a few times. This chain uses TRBV6-2 or TRBV6-3 with TRBJ2-5; 9 bases match TRBD2. The CDR3 contains 14 residues. J gave up 1 base and V 5 bases, and 2 bases lay outside the gene matches. Germline V lookup: CDR1 MNHEY, CDR2 SVGEGT. The CDR3 DNA sequence: TGTGCCAGCAGTAGACTAGCGGTCCAAGAGACCCAGTACTTC. Amino acid sequence: CASSRLAVQETQYF.

This clonotype was seen a handful of times. This chain links TRBV7-2 with TRBJ2-7; 7 positions match TRBD2. This CDR3 contains 16 residues. J lost 2 bases, V lost 0 bases, and 7 bases had no gene match. The germline V gene encodes CDR1 SGHTA and CDR2 FQGNSA. The CDR3: CASSLAGSGLAYEQYF. In DNA form, the CDR3 reads TGTGCCAGCAGCTTAGCGGGTAGCGGGCTTGCCTACGAGCAGTACTTC.

This clonotype has only a few counts. The chain uses TRBV12-3 or TRBV12-4 and TRBJ2-1; 10 nucleotides agree with TRBD2. CDR3 length equals 15 residues. The V gene end was trimmed by 0 bases and the J gene end by 6 bases; junction bases not matched to a gene: 2. The CDR3 nucleotides read TGTGCCAGCAGTTTAGCCAGCGGGGGGGCCAATGAGCAGTTCTTC. Amino acid sequence: CASSLASGGANEQFF.

This clonotype was picked up a small number of times. The rearrangement joins TRBV14 to TRBJ2-1, with D perhaps being TRBD1 or TRBD2 (5 bases each). CDR1 and CDR2 (germline): SGHDN, FVKESK. Trimming took 5 bases from V and 9 from J, leaving 23 bases between them. There are 16 residues in the CDR3. CDR3 sequence: CASSGIGTYSRGEQFF. The DNA of the CDR3 is TGTGCCAGCAGCGGCATAGGGACGTACAGTCGGGGTGAGCAGTTCTTC.

The chain recombines TRBV7-2 with TRBJ2-7; D not resolved. V lost 3 bases, J lost 5 bases, and 11 bases lay in between. The CDR3 totals 13 residues. The germline V gene has CDR1 SGHTA and CDR2 FQGNSA. The CDR3 nucleotides are TGTGCCAGCAGCTTTAGAGAAGGCGACGAGCAGTACTTC. This encodes CASSFREGDEQYF.

The genes are TRBV7-9 and TRBJ1-1; 7 positions match TRBD1. The CDR3 loop spans 17 amino acids. J gave up 0 bases and V 5 bases, and 12 bases lay outside the gene matches. Germline values: CDR1 SEHNR, CDR2 FQNEAQ (reference sequence). For the CDR3, the DNA is TGTGCCAGCAGCCCATCCCGGGACAGAACTTTGAACACTGAAGCTTTCTTT. Protein product: CASSPSRDRTLNTEAFF.

J is TRBJ2-1 and V is TRBV7-7; TRBD2 matches at 7 bases. Losses at the gene ends were 3 bases for V and 3 bases for J; bases not matched to a gene: 5. The CDR3 consists of 15 residues. Germline loops: CDR1 SSHAT, CDR2 FNYEAQ (reference sequence). This CDR3 is CASSFVLADYNEQFF. The CDR3 DNA follows: TGTGCCAGCAGCTTTGTCCTAGCGGACTACAATGAGCAGTTCTTC.

This clonotype was observed a few times. The CDR3 sequence is CASSFSGGRSTDTQYF. The CDR3 nucleotides read TGTGCCAGCAGCTTTAGCGGGGGCAGGAGCACAGATACGCAGTATTTT. The chain uses TRBV7-3 and TRBJ2-3; 9 nucleotides agree with TRBD2. The V and J ends lost 3 bases and 0 bases, in that order; junction bases with no gene match: 4. Germline loops: CDR1 SGHTA, CDR2 FQGTGA. CDR3 length: 16 residues.

This clonotype was seen only a few times. V usage is TRBV20-1 and J usage is TRBJ2-7; D ambiguous. The CDR3 length is 13 residues. Trimming removed 4 bases at V and 0 bases at J, with 10 bases between. The V gene's germline CDR1 is DFQATT and CDR2 SNEGSKA (reference sequence). The CDR3 DNA is TGCAGTGCTAAGACTCGAAGCTCCTACGAGCAGTACTTC. It encodes CSAKTRSSYEQYF.

This clonotype was seen only a few times. The chain employs TRBV5-5 and TRBJ2-1, with TRBD2 matching 10 bases. CDR3 length equals 18 residues. Looked up from germline, CDR1 is SGHKS and CDR2 is YYEKEE (reference sequence). V lost 5 bases, J lost 1 base, and 12 bases stayed unmatched. CDR3 residues: CASSPGSLAGGSYNEQFF. The CDR3 DNA follows: TGTGCCAGCAGTCCCGGGTCATTAGCGGGAGGATCCTACAATGAGCAGTTCTTC.

V and J are TRBV5-1 and TRBJ2-2; D possibly corresponds to TRBD2 (5 bases). Per germline, CDR1 SGHRS and CDR2 YFSETQ. This CDR3 has 17 amino acids. The V gene lost 4 bases and the J gene lost 5 bases, with 21 bases spanning the gap. The CDR3 region has the DNA TGCGCCAGCAGCCCCGGATCTGGGCTAGCAAGGACCGGGGAGCTGTTTTTT. It is translated as CASSPGSGLARTGELFF.

This clonotype has just one count. J is TRBJ1-2 and V is TRBV10-3; D is unclear. This CDR3 comprises 13 residues. With 1 base removed from V and 3 bases from J, the gap between germline ends came to 6 bases. Per germline, CDR1 ENHRY and CDR2 SYGVKD. The CDR3 sequence: CAISEWRDYGYTF. In DNA, the CDR3 is TGTGCCATCAGTGAGTGGAGGGACTATGGCTACACCTTC.

This clonotype was counted only a few times. V and J are TRBV7-9 and TRBJ1-3; D gene ambiguous. Germline V gives CDR1 SEHNR, CDR2 FQNEAQ (reference sequence). V was cut by 5 bases and J by 0 bases, with 8 bases left in between. The CDR3 length is 14 residues. This CDR3 reads CASSDRPSGNTIYF. CDR3 sequence (DNA): TGTGCCAGCAGCGACCGCCCCTCTGGAAACACCATATATTTT.

The genes are TRBV5-6 and TRBJ2-4; possibly TRBD2 for D (6 bases). The germline gives CDR1 SGHDT, CDR2 YYEEEE. The CDR3 is made up of 15 amino acids. V was cut by 4 bases and J by 0 bases, with 11 bases left in between. CDR3 in amino acids: CASSGLAIAKNIQYF. CDR3 sequence (DNA): TGTGCCAGCAGCGGCCTAGCGATAGCCAAAAACATTCAGTACTTC.

This chain uses TRBV5-8 with TRBJ2-3; no reliable D call. Germline lookup yields CDR1 SGHTS and CDR2 YDEGEE. Deletions cut 5 bases from V and 6 bases from J, with 13 bases between. CDR3 length equals 13 residues. Here the CDR3 reads CASRLMAADTQYF. As DNA, the CDR3 is TGTGCCAGCAGGCTGATGGCGGCGGATACGCAGTATTTT.

In DNA, the CDR3 is TGCAGCGTTGAAAGTGGAAAGGAAAACATTCAGTACTTC. It specifies CSVESGKENIQYF. The V and J genes are TRBV29-1 and TRBJ2-4; no firm D call. V was cut by 2 bases and J by 5 bases, with 10 bases left in between. This CDR3 has 13 residues. Germline values: CDR1 SQVTM, CDR2 ANQGSEA.

The chain has TRBV7-8 and TRBJ1-2; 8 bases are shared with TRBD1. The CDR3 is 13 residues long. The V and J ends lost 2 bases and 7 bases, in that order; junction bases with no gene match: 3. The germline gives CDR1 SGHVS, CDR2 FQNEAQ. The CDR3 coding sequence is TGTGCCAGCAGCTTACAGGGGGCAAGTGGCTACACCTTC. Residues: CASSLQGASGYTF.

This clonotype was seen a few times. The gene calls are TRBV7-2 and TRBJ2-7, with TRBD1 matching 7 bases. V shed 5 bases and J 5 bases; nucleotides not matched to a gene: 3. CDR3 length: 12 residues. CDR1 is SGHTA and CDR2 is FQGNSA in the germline V gene. This CDR3 is CASSPQGNEQYF. DNA for the CDR3: TGTGCCAGCAGCCCACAGGGGAACGAGCAGTACTTC.